Listed here is a single T cell receptor beta chain. This entry comes from a study of blood T cell repertoires in COVID-19. Looking at the study overall: Spain, Italy and the United States supplied samples that represented acute and convalescent COVID-19. T cells, B-cell-depleted T cells, or PBMCs provided the cDNA or gDNA that served as material.

TCRdb's copy holds only in-frame clones and misses some; the assay was immunoSEQ multiplex PCR. The sample holds 250,000 to 300,000 clones, around four fifths seen once. The CDR3 is 15 residues long. Germline V gene sequence: CDR1 MDHEN, CDR2 SYDVKM. Trimming pared 6 bases from V and 0 bases from J, leaving 12 bases between. This study enrolled people aged about 18 to 95 from under 25 US geographic areas. Cohort assignment relied on participant-reported clinical history. Sequencing was done on a sample of PBMCs or T cells enriched from blood (not recorded which). The chain is built from TRBV28 and TRBJ1-5; D possibly corresponds to TRBD1 (5 bases). This clonotype was sampled from a man in his thirties or forties with acute COVID-19. In DNA, the CDR3 is TGTGCCAGCAGCCGACAGCGAAATAGCAATCAGCCCCAGCATTTT. This gives the protein CASSRQRNSNQPQHF.